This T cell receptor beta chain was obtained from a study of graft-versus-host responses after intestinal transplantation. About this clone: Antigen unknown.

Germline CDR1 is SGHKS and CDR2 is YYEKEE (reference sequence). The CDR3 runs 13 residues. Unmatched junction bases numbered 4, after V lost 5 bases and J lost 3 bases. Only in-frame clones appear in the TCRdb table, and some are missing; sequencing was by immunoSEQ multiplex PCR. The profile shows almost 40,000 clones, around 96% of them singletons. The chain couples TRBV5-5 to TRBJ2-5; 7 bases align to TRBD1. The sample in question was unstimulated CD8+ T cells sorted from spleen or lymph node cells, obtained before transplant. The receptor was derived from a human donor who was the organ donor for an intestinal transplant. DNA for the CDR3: TGTGCCAGCAGAGGGCAGGGGGAAGAGACCCAGTACTTC. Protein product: CASRGQGEETQYF.